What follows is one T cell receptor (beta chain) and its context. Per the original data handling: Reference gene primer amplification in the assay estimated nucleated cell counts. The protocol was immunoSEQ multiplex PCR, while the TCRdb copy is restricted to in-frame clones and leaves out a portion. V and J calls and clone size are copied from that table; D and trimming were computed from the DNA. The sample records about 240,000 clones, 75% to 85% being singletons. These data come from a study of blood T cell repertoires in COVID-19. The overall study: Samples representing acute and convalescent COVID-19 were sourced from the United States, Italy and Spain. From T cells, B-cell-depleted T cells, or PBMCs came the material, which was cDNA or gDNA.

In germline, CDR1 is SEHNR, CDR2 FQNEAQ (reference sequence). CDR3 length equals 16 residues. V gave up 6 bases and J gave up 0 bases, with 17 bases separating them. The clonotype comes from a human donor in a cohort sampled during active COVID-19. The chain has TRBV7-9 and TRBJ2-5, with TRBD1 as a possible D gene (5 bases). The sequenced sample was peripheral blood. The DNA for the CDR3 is TGTGCCAGCAGTAACAGGTGGGGTCAGGACCAAGAGACCCAGTACTTC. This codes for CASSNRWGQDQETQYF.